What follows is one T cell receptor (beta chain) and its context. Its specificity is not known. The data belong to a study of cytomegalovirus exposure and HLA in healthy donors. The overall study: Drawn from HLA-typed donors, roughly 87 million unique TCRs were held in an early data release.

Study-level results: In all likelihood, a cluster of highly shared sequence variants was a sequencing artifact.

This CDR3 has 15 residues. Germline V gene lookup returns CDR1 SGHRS and CDR2 YFSETQ. Trimming left V 3 bases short and J 1 base short, with 13 bases between. Primers included in the PCR were 60 Vbeta and 13 Jbeta primers. Using immunoSEQ multiplex PCR, the repertoire was profiled, and TCRdb retains in-frame clones only, with some absent. The table has 60,000 to 75,000 clones, over 75% seen once. Regarding donors, all were healthy bone marrow donors. This receptor was identified in a female donor in good health and CMV-seronegative. Sample: PBMCs. The rearrangement uses TRBV5-1 and TRBJ1-1, with D possibly TRBD1 on 6 matching bases. This CDR3 is CASSWSQGPNTEAFF. CDR3 coding DNA: TGCGCCAGCAGCTGGTCACAGGGCCCGAACACTGAAGCTTTCTTT.